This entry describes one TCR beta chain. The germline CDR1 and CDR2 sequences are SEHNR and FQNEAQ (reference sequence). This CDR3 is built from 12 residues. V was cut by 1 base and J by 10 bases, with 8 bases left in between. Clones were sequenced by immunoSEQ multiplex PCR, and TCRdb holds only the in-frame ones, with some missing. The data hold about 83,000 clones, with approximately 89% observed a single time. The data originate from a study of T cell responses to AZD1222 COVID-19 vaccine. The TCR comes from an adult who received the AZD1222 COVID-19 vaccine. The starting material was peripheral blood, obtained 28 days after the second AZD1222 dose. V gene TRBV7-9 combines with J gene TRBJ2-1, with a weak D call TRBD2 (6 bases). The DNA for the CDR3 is TGTGCCAGCAGCTTAGGGAGGGAGGAGCAGTTCTTC. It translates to CASSLGREEQFF.